This T cell receptor beta chain comes out of a study of tumor and adjacent non-tumor tissue in lung cancer. About the research overall: Patients comprised approximately eleven adenocarcinoma, a couple of squamous cell carcinoma and 1 small cell lung cancer. Study-wide results and limits: Normal lung showed higher cumulative top 100 clone frequency than tumor. TCR diversity was significantly greater in tumor than normal lung tissue.

With respect to this clonotype: Its antigen is as yet unknown. This could be a read error, since a much larger clone is one nucleotide away.

This sample's RNA came from whole unsorted tissue. Newly diagnosed lung cancer patients had thoracic surgery in China, August–late 2014, without prior chemotherapy. A modified ARM-PCR protocol with three rounds of nested PCR amplified TCRbeta. TCRdb itself ran the multiplex PCR reads through MiXCR, one entry per CDR3 protein. This table holds approximately 71,000 distinct CDR3 sequences, around 60% found once. Germline V gene sequence: CDR1 MDHEN, CDR2 SYDVKM. Deletions cut 7 bases from V and 0 bases from J, with 21 bases between. The CDR3 runs to 17 residues. V and J are TRBV28 and TRBJ1-1, with D perhaps TRBD1 (5 bases). This receptor was identified in a man in his forties or fifties with non-small cell lung cancer. Specimen: lung tumor tissue. The CDR3 protein is CASTVTLGGAMNTEAFF. The CDR3, as DNA: TGTGCCAGCACCGTAACCCTCGGGGGAGCCATGAACACTGAAGCTTTCTTT.